This passage covers 8 T cell receptor beta chains from one sample sequenced in a study of blood T cell repertoires in COVID-19. Only in-frame clones appear in the TCRdb table, and some are missing; sequencing was by immunoSEQ multiplex PCR. The sample consists of around 180,000 clones, 88% of them appearing once. The specimen was peripheral blood. The receptors were sampled from a human donor in a cohort sampled during active COVID-19.

The genes are TRBV13 and TRBJ2-1; 9 nucleotides align to TRBD1. The CDR3 loop spans 15 amino acids. Germline-derived CDR1 and CDR2 are PRHDT and FYEKMQ (reference sequence). With 5 bases clipped from V and 7 bases from J, the junction kept 9 bases outside the gene matches. CDR3 sequence reads: CASSEEQGAGNEQFF. Here the CDR3 DNA reads TGTGCCAGCAGCGAAGAACAGGGGGCTGGGAATGAGCAGTTCTTC.

The gene calls are TRBV9 and TRBJ2-7; the match to TRBD2 covers 8 bases. V shed 0 bases, J shed 6 bases, and the junction held 14 bases outside the gene matches. This CDR3 is 17 amino acids long. Germline CDR1 SGDLS, CDR2 YYNGEE. CDR3 amino acids: CASSVGGSASGRAEQYF. The CDR3 DNA follows: TGTGCCAGCAGCGTAGGGGGGTCTGCCAGCGGGAGAGCCGAGCAGTACTTC. Variable domain in full (rest from reference TRBV9 and TRBJ2-7): DSGVTQTPKHLITATGQRVTLRCSPRSGDLSVYWYQQSLDQGLQFLIQYYNGEERAKGNILERFSAQQFPDLHSELNLSSLELGDSALYFCASSVGGSASGRAEQYFGPGTRLTVT.

The gene calls are TRBV12-3 or TRBV12-4 and TRBJ2-1, with TRBD1 matching 7 bases. V lost 3 bases and J lost 7; bases outside the gene matches: 3. The length of the CDR3 is 13 residues. CDR3 amino acids: CASSLTGQNEQFF. The CDR3 DNA sequence: TGTGCCAGCAGTTTGACAGGGCAGAATGAGCAGTTCTTC.

The chain uses TRBV6-6 and TRBJ2-5, with D tentatively TRBD2 (5 bases). The germline gives CDR1 MNHNY, CDR2 SVGAGI (reference sequence). There are 13 residues in the CDR3. The V end was cut by 4 bases, the J end by 2 bases, with 8 bases between. The chain's CDR3 is CASSSSSQETQYF. CDR3 nucleotide sequence: TGTGCCAGCAGTTCTAGCTCTCAAGAGACCCAGTACTTC.

V is TRBV30 and J is TRBJ2-7; D gene unclear. CDR1 is GTSNPN and CDR2 is SVGIG in the germline V gene (reference sequence). This CDR3 has 12 residues. Trimming removed 4 bases from V and 3 bases from J, with 10 bases in between. CDR3: CAWIGDHYEQYF. The DNA for the CDR3 is TGTGCCTGGATAGGAGACCACTACGAGCAGTACTTC.

The chain links TRBV27 to TRBJ1-6; possibly TRBD1 for D (6 bases). The CDR3 has 16 amino acids. Deletions cut 6 bases from V and 5 bases from J, with 17 bases between. CDR1 is MNHEY, CDR2 SMNVEV, per germline (reference sequence). CDR3 nucleotides: TGTGCCAGCAGCGAATGGGGGGGCCGCAATAATTCACCCCTCCACTTT. Residues: CASSEWGGRNNSPLHF.

The gene calls are TRBV24-1 and TRBJ2-3; 7 nucleotides match TRBD2. Trimming cost V 5 bases and J 2 bases; bases outside gene matches: 6. The CDR3 length is 15 residues. Per germline, CDR1 KGHDR and CDR2 SFDVKD. CDR3 loop: CATSGGGPPTDTQYF. CDR3 sequence (DNA): TGTGCCACCAGTGGGGGGGGACCCCCCACAGATACGCAGTATTTT.

The V and J genes are TRBV5-1 and TRBJ2-3; 8 nucleotides agree with TRBD1. The ends lost 3 bases at V and 3 bases at J; junction bases unmatched: 9. This CDR3 comprises 16 residues. CDR1 and CDR2 (germline): SGHRS, YFSETQ. The CDR3: CASSSRQGLVTDTQYF. CDR3 nucleotide sequence: TGCGCCAGCAGCTCCAGACAGGGGTTAGTGACAGATACGCAGTATTTT.